The TCR beta chain under discussion was sequenced for a study of response to subunit inactivated influenza vaccine. This clonotype has only a few counts. The antigen remains unidentified. This CDR3 has 14 amino acids. CDR1 LGHNA and CDR2 YSLEER come from the germline V gene. The V gene lost 2 bases and the J gene lost 7 bases, with 14 bases spanning the gap. TCRdb reprocessed the RT-PCR reads via MiXCR and lists one record per CDR3 protein. The data hold some 520,000 distinct CDR3 sequences, with approximately 17% observed a single time. The study's findings and limits: There was a suggestion from the authors that each seasonal influenza vaccination recruits few new T cells.

The specimen comprised CD4+ T cells sorted from PBMCs, sampled less than 30 months after vaccination. The rearrangement uses TRBV4-3 and TRBJ1-2; D call uncertain. The source of this sequence is a man aged 50-75 years who received an inactivated influenza vaccine. The CDR3 is CASSQNEGLGGYTF. DNA of the CDR3: TGCGCCAGCAGCCAAAATGAGGGTTTAGGTGGCTACACCTTC.